Shown below are 10 T cell receptor beta chains from a single sample sequenced in a study of blood T cell repertoires in COVID-19. TCRdb keeps only in-frame clones here, not all; method: immunoSEQ multiplex PCR. Altogether about 50,000 clones are present, approximately 85% being singletons, with the ten largest covering around 6%. Sequencing used peripheral blood. The receptors here all came from a man aged 55 to 70 with acute or convalescent COVID-19.

This clone turned up a few times. This rearrangement joins TRBV7-9 to TRBJ1-6, with D possibly matching TRBD1 (6 bases). Germline-derived CDR1 and CDR2 are SEHNR and FQNEAQ (reference sequence). V was clipped by 10 bases and J by 3 bases, with 13 bases between them. This CDR3 is 14 amino acids long. CDR3 bases: TGTGCCACGCAGGACAGCCGCTATAATTCACCCCTCCACTTT. Amino acids: CATQDSRYNSPLHF.

The chain carries TRBV19 and TRBJ2-1, with TRBD2 matching over 8 bases. CDR3 length: 13 residues. Trimming took 5 bases from V and 14 from J; bases not matched to a gene: 11. The germline gives CDR1 LNHDA, CDR2 SQIVND (reference sequence). The CDR3 DNA follows: TGTGCCAGTAGTCGCGGGACTAGAGAGGATAAGTTCTTC. Its protein is CASSRGTREDKFF. Together with reference TRBV19 and TRBJ2-1, the CDR3 gives the full variable domain: DGGITQSPKYLFRKEGQNVTLSCEQNLNHDAMYWYRQDPGQGLRLIYYSQIVNDFQKGDIAEGYSVSREKKESFPLTVTSAQKNPTAFYLCASSRGTREDKFFGPGTRLTVL.

This chain joins TRBV30 and TRBJ1-2; possibly TRBD1 for D (5 bases). The CDR3 consists of 14 residues. The V gene's germline CDR1 is GTSNPN and CDR2 SVGIG (reference sequence). The germline V and J ends were trimmed by 0 bases and 2 bases, with 10 bases remaining between them. CDR3 sequence (DNA): TGTGCCTGGAGTGTGCAGGGATTGAACTATGGCTACACCTTC. It yields the protein CAWSVQGLNYGYTF.

V is TRBV6-9 and J is TRBJ1-4; 7 bases fit TRBD1. Germline V gene lookup returns CDR1 MNHGY and CDR2 SVAAGI. CDR3 size: 15 residues. With V trimmed by 6 bases and J by 5 bases, 9 bases remained unmatched. In DNA form, the CDR3 reads TGTGCCAGCAGGGACAGGACAGGAGGGAATGAAAAACTGTTTTTT. Translation: CASRDRTGGNEKLFF.

The chain recombines TRBV2 with TRBJ2-5; no clear D gene. The CDR3 contains 13 residues. With 6 bases removed from V and 0 bases from J, the gap between germline ends came to 8 bases. Germline V CDR1 and CDR2: SNHLY, FYNNEI. CDR3 DNA sequence: TGTGCCAGCAGCACGGAGTACCAAGAGACCCAGTACTTC. It translates to CASSTEYQETQYF.

The V and J genes are TRBV28 and TRBJ1-1; TRBD1 agrees at 7 bases. CDR3 length equals 14 residues. The germline V gene encodes CDR1 MDHEN and CDR2 SYDVKM. The J segment lost 5 bases and the V segment lost 6 bases, leaving 9 bases of the junction unmatched. CDR3 DNA sequence: TGTGCCAGCAGCCTAGGGGGCCCGGGGACTGAAGCTTTCTTT. Translation: CASSLGGPGTEAFF.

The J gene is TRBJ2-7, the V gene TRBV18; D is possibly TRBD1 (6 bases). The CDR3 length is 14 residues. The ends were cut back, 3 bases at V and 0 bases at J, with 9 bases in the middle. Germline values: CDR1 KGHSH, CDR2 LQKENI. For the CDR3, the DNA is TGTGCCAGCTCACCCCGGACAGCCTCCTACGAGCAGTACTTC. Amino acid sequence: CASSPRTASYEQYF.

This clone was picked up one time. The chain combines TRBV30 with TRBJ2-7; 9 nucleotides align to TRBD1. The CDR3 runs 13 residues. Unmatched junction bases numbered 5, after V lost 5 bases and J lost 3 bases. Germline V gene data show CDR1 as GTSNPN and CDR2 as SVGIG (reference sequence). Here the CDR3 DNA reads TGTGCCTGGTTGGGACAGGGTTTCTACGAGCAGTACTTC. It is translated as CAWLGQGFYEQYF.

The genes are TRBV24-1 and TRBJ1-1, with D unresolved. This CDR3 is built from 9 residues. Trimming took off 0 bases at V and 14 bases at J, with 3 bases between the two ends. Germline lookup yields CDR1 KGHDR and CDR2 SFDVKD. For the CDR3, the DNA is TGTGCCACCAGTGATTTGGCGTTCTTT. Amino acid sequence: CATSDLAFF.

The chain uses TRBV19 and TRBJ1-2; a weak D match, TRBD1 (6 bases). Deletions cut 8 bases from V and 4 bases from J, with 20 bases between. Germline V gene sequence: CDR1 LNHDA, CDR2 SQIVND (reference sequence). The CDR3 spans 15 residues. This chain's CDR3 is CASRPPGDRSYGYTF. In DNA, the CDR3 is TGTGCCAGTCGACCGCCGGGCGACAGGAGCTATGGCTACACCTTC. Based on the CDR3 plus reference TRBV19 and TRBJ1-2, the full variable domain is DGGITQSPKYLFRKEGQNVTLSCEQNLNHDAMYWYRQDPGQGLRLIYYSQIVNDFQKGDIAEGYSVSREKKESFPLTVTSAQKNPTAFYLCASRPPGDRSYGYTFGSGTRLTVV.